This TCR beta chain was sequenced in a study of T-cell memory formation after mild COVID-19. Across the study: Clusters were largely donor specific.

This clonotype has at least ten counts. What it recognizes is unknown. The length of the CDR3 is 13 residues. Germline V gene data show CDR1 as SNHLY and CDR2 as FYNNEI. V lost 7 bases, J lost 9 bases, and 2 bases stayed unmatched. After 5'RACE with constant-segment primers, TCR alpha and TCR beta cDNA libraries carrying sample barcodes and UMIs were obtained. TCRdb processed the 5' RACE reads anew with MiXCR; each CDR3 protein has one entry. Of 360,000 or so distinct CDR3 sequences in the sample, 25% to 30% were seen once. Whole-study results and caveats: CD4+ contracting clones were found mainly in CM and EM, and CD8+ ones in EMRA. Some SARS-CoV-2-responding clones were already detected in memory before infection.

Sequenced: PBMCs or a T cell subset sorted from them (not recorded which). The J gene is TRBJ2-1, the V gene TRBV2; 14 bases are a match to TRBD2. This receptor was taken from an adult woman who had mild COVID-19 (a few samples of this study predate the infection). Cell type and time point are not known. The CDR3 DNA follows: TGTGCCAGCACGACTAGCGGGGGGGCTGAGCAGTTCTTC. It yields the protein CASTTSGGAEQFF.